This TCR beta chain is drawn from a study of T-cell reconstitution after alpha-beta-depleted transplantation in children. Study-wide results and limits: At one year after transplant, newly produced T cells mostly accounted for T-cell counts and diversity.

This clonotype showed up just a few times. Its antigen remains unknown. For TCRbeta, the library was prepared with unique molecular identifiers. TCRdb fed the PCR reads into MiXCR, producing one record per CDR3 protein. The data show 200,000 or so distinct CDR3 sequences, around 9.2% seen once. This CDR3 has 12 residues. Trimming left V 1 base short and J 7 bases short, with 7 bases between. Germline loops: CDR1 DFQATT, CDR2 SNEGSKA (reference sequence). The clonotype originates from a male patient between 2 and 15 years old who had a stem cell transplant for acute myeloid leukemia, so the T cells may come from the graft donor. This specimen was PBMCs, mostly from graft donor cells, taken 360 days after TCRalphabeta/CD19-depleted stem cell transplant. The chain links TRBV20-1 to TRBJ1-4; D not certain. Here the CDR3 DNA reads TGCAGTGCTAGAGGGAGGAGTGAAAAACTGTTTTTT. Its translation is CSARGRSEKLFF.